This is a list of T cell receptor beta chains from one sample in a study of shared clonotypes between healthy human individuals. Libraries were prepared by immunoSEQ multiplex PCR; TCRdb keeps only in-frame clonotypes and omits some of them. The sample includes 550,000 to 850,000 clones, approximately 77% seen only once; the top ten take about 1.7%. The sequencing input was memory CD4+ T cells sorted from blood. These receptor sequences come from a woman aged 25 to 45 in good health. Both conserved end residues are part of each CDR3. Clone size is stated in some rows and not others, as once, few, many or a class when expanded.

V: TRBV7-9
J: TRBJ1-3
size: .
CDR3: CASSSRGVVSGNTIYF

V: TRBV9
J: TRBJ1-1
size: once
CDR3: CASSVGDWSGASRGAFF

V: TRBV11-2
J: TRBJ2-3
size: .
CDR3: CASSPVAGHTDTQYF

V: TRBV11-2
J: TRBJ2-3
size: .
CDR3: CASSLIGSGKTDTQYF

V: TRBV6-5
J: TRBJ1-4
size: .
CDR3: CASMVSPATNEKLFF

V: TRBV29-1
J: .
size: once
CDR3: CSVDRQGPPYEQYF

V: TRBV20-1
J: TRBJ1-6
size: .
CDR3: CSANRGPPLHF

V: TRBV6-8
J: TRBJ2-7
size: .
CDR3: CASSYPDGFLYEQYF

V: TRBV7-9
J: TRBJ1-5
size: .
CDR3: CASSLRDRDQPQHF

V: TRBV6-6
J: TRBJ2-5
size: .
CDR3: CASSYPQGAEETQYF

V: TRBV25-1
J: TRBJ1-2
size: many
CDR3: CASSLLGTDGYTF

V: TRBV28
J: TRBJ1-5
size: .
CDR3: CASIAAGGAGQPQHF

V: TRBV6-4
J: TRBJ2-2
size: .
CDR3: CASKAGRNTGELFF

V: TRBV27
J: TRBJ2-1
size: few
CDR3: CASSKRLPGQDHNEQFF

V: TRBV7-6
J: TRBJ2-2
size: .
CDR3: CASSLGASGRAHGELFF

V: TRBV15
J: TRBJ2-7
size: .
CDR3: CATSSRKDRGSYEQYF

V: TRBV6-1
J: TRBJ2-3
size: few
CDR3: CASSEQPPPTSGWDTQYF

V: TRBV2
J: TRBJ1-2
size: few
CDR3: CASTKSGQGGNYGYTF

V: TRBV5-1
J: TRBJ2-2
size: once
CDR3: CASSSGLGDTGELFF

V: TRBV29-1
J: TRBJ2-1
size: .
CDR3: CSVSKARDNEQFF

V: TRBV5-1
J: TRBJ2-1
size: many
CDR3: CASSPGTSGNEQFF

V: TRBV2
J: TRBJ2-7
size: .
CDR3: CASSARQGESYEQYF

V: TRBV5-5
J: TRBJ1-4
size: .
CDR3: CASSDGRFEKLFF

V: TRBV7-2
J: TRBJ1-2
size: .
CDR3: CASSPRQGIDGYTF

V: TRBV7-9
J: TRBJ1-5
size: many
CDR3: CASSLSGDSNQPQHF

V: TRBV10-1
J: TRBJ2-1
size: .
CDR3: CASSERTPGNEQFF

V: TRBV21-1
J: TRBJ1-5
size: many
CDR3: CASSKAGRTINQPQHF

V: TRBV5-4
J: TRBJ2-1
size: .
CDR3: CASSLAENEQFF

V: TRBV27
J: TRBJ2-7
size: .
CDR3: CASRTLAGTSYEQYF

V: TRBV6-5
J: TRBJ1-2
size: .
CDR3: CASSYSTGRDGYTF

V: TRBV12-1
J: TRBJ2-7
size: once
CDR3: CASSSIPGQGASPSYEQYF

V: TRBV19
J: TRBJ1-2
size: .
CDR3: CASSTYSDSTGNWGYTF

V: TRBV20-1
J: TRBJ2-7
size: .
CDR3: CSARPDYEQYF

V: TRBV6-1
J: TRBJ2-1
size: .
CDR3: CASSVTGSYNEQFF

V: TRBV30
J: TRBJ2-6
size: once
CDR3: CAWSVRRRGSGANVLTF

V: TRBV21-1
J: TRBJ1-5
size: .
CDR3: CASSKGATGNSGNQPQHF

V: TRBV7-2
J: TRBJ2-3
size: .
CDR3: CASSLGQTTDTQYF

V: TRBV5-1
J: TRBJ2-3
size: .
CDR3: CASSFVMVTGAMGTDTQYF

V: TRBV15
J: TRBJ1-4
size: .
CDR3: CATSTDIATNEKLFF

V: TRBV25-1
J: TRBJ1-5
size: .
CDR3: CASSEGRGNQPQHF

V: TRBV2
J: TRBJ2-2
size: once
CDR3: CASSRGFPGELFF

V: TRBV10-3
J: TRBJ1-2
size: .
CDR3: CANSGQENYGYTF

V: TRBV27
J: TRBJ2-5
size: .
CDR3: CASKADRAIQETQYF

V: TRBV7-2
J: TRBJ2-5
size: .
CDR3: CASSLPGNQETQYF

V: TRBV19
J: TRBJ1-5
size: .
CDR3: CASSTLPGQQNQPQHF

V: TRBV11-2
J: TRBJ2-1
size: .
CDR3: CASSSTLTGDNEQFF